This T cell receptor beta chain is drawn from a study of Graves' ophthalmopathy and Graves' hyperthyroidism (dated by TCRdb to between 2018 and 2020). As for the study more broadly: Peripheral blood was collected at initial diagnosis, prior to any treatment. The study used TCR beta repertoire signatures to distinguish Graves' ophthalmopathy from Graves' hyperthyroidism and to predict progression to ophthalmopathy. In total, around 140 blood samples were TCR-sequenced: around 42 ophthalmopathy, under 85 hyperthyroidism and around 17 hyperthyroidism-to-ophthalmopathy patients. To explore V-J signatures that distinguish ophthalmopathy from hyperthyroidism, a discovery set of 90 to 100 patients was enrolled, made up of 40 to 45 with ophthalmopathy and under 65 with stable hyperthyroidism. An independent validation cohort was composed of some 18 hyperthyroidism patients and 17 patients who later progressed from hyperthyroidism to ophthalmopathy. In roughly 6 hyperthyroidism patients, the T-cell repertoires found in thyroid tissue were compared with those found in blood. After sampling, hyperthyroidism patients received methimazole starting at 30 mg daily, and ophthalmopathy patients received high-dose intravenous methylprednisolone. Broader findings and caveats from the paper: In validation, the model predicted ophthalmopathy progression with more than 70% sensitivity and roughly 72% specificity; roughly 12 predicted patients were CT-confirmed with GO in a median of 6.5 months. The 13-signature model separated ophthalmopathy from stable hyperthyroidism with roughly 88% sensitivity and 81.08% specificity in cross-validation, and 80%/75% in the test set. No statistical method was used to predetermine the sample size, and group allocation was not hidden from the investigators. Most expanded thyroid clonotypes with a frequency above 0.001 also appeared in blood, which suggests that blood repertoires may reflect the immune response in the thyroid.

Ophthalmopathy patients had moderately to severely active disease, Clinical Activity Score of at least 3, NOSPECS grade of at least 4, and disease duration under 3 months. Patients were excluded if they had other autoimmune diseases, uncontrolled infections, pregnancy or lactation. Diagnosis was based on clinical symptoms, serum thyroxine, TRAb, thyroid ultrasound and orbital computed tomography. Ficoll-Paque density gradient centrifugation was used to isolate PBMCs from 9.5 to 10 ml of fresh peripheral blood. Trizol reagent was used to extract the total RNA, and its quality was then checked on an Agilent 2100 Bioanalyzer. V sheds 2 bases and J sheds 4 bases, leaving 13 bases between their ends. In the germline V gene, CDR1 corresponds to SGHTA and CDR2 to FQGNSA. The CDR3 goes from the cysteine to the phenylalanine over 15 residues. The only DNA kept is the CDR3, 45 bases in frame from the first base.

This clonotype has a handful of counts. It has no known antigen specificity. The input lacks base qualities; no much larger clone sits a single base away. For repertoire sequencing, TCR beta CDR3 regions were amplified from RNA transcripts. The first round of RT-PCR was done with HTBI primers and the Qiagen OneStep RT-PCR kit, and was followed by a second round of multiplex PCR, then size selection and purification. Libraries were sequenced paired-end with 100 bp reads on an Illumina HiSeq2000. As for the authors' bioinformatics: SOAPnuke was used to process the reads, removing any read that contained adapters or uncalled bases, had a mean Phred below 15, or lacked an exact match to the constant primer or identifier. COPE v1.2.5 was used to merge high-quality paired reads. Clonotypes were defined as unique nucleotide sequences and were aligned to IMGT TRB V, D and J references using MiTCR v1.1. The analysis was limited to V-J combinations with a frequency above 0.0001, which together covered approximately 99% of repertoires. For each V-J combination, a TCR clonal expansion and chaos score was defined as F50 clonal expansion divided by the chaos observed in the TCRdist matrix. Welch's t-statistics and random forest were used to reduce the features to about 14 V-J combinations, which were then used as input to a naive Bayes classifier. Thyroid-blood repertoire similarity was quantified with the Morisita-Horn index. The public sequencing data were trimmed at Q25 with fastp and processed into clonotypes with MiXCR by TCRdb, which kept only in-frame beta chains. Each entry merges the rows of one CDR3 protein and shows their most common DNA and genes. The V and J calls and clone size come from TCRdb's table, not from the authors' own analysis. Present in this sample are 740,000 or so distinct CDR3 sequences, 40% of which were seen just once. In total, the top ten clones hold roughly 46% of the sample.

The rearranged chain carries TRBV7-2 and TRBJ2-3; perhaps TRBD2 is the D gene, with 6 bases matching. Sample: peripheral blood. This clonotype was sampled from an adult man with Graves' ophthalmopathy. CDR3 loop: CASSLNNGEADTQYF. The nucleotide sequence is TGTGCCAGCAGCTTAAATAACGGGGAGGCAGATACGCAGTATTTT.